These T cell receptor beta chains were read from a single sample in a study of vaccination and CD4 T cells after COVID-19. TCRdb ran MiXCR on the PCR reads and lists one entry per CDR3 protein. The sample holds about 1,400 distinct CDR3 sequences; around half are singletons and the top ten take more than 65%. No antigen has been identified for these receptors. Sequenced sample: CD4+ T cells from blood, cultured in vitro. These receptor sequences come from a human donor in good health. Each CDR3 is given with its conserved first and last residue. The order of the fields is J gene, D gene, CDR3 length, V gene, clone size, CDR3 protein, CDR3 DNA. A D gene is named only where the DNA matches it firmly. Clone size, where shown, is once, few, many, or a class for clones that have expanded.

J gene: TRBJ2-7; D gene: NA; CDR3 length: 14; V gene: TRBV7-3; clone size: once; CDR3 protein: CASSLNSGPYEQYF; CDR3 DNA: TGTGCCAGCAGCTTAAACTCAGGGCCCTACGAGCAGTACTTC
J gene: TRBJ1-1; D gene: NA; CDR3 length: 14; V gene: TRBV28; clone size: NA; CDR3 protein: CASTAPGARTEAFF; CDR3 DNA: TGTGCCAGCACCGCGCCGGGGGCCCGCACTGAAGCTTTCTTT
J gene: TRBJ1-5; D gene: TRBD1; CDR3 length: 14; V gene: TRBV7-2; clone size: few; CDR3 protein: CASSIGGGWQPQHF; CDR3 DNA: TGTGCCAGCAGCATAGGAGGGGGCTGGCAGCCCCAGCATTTT
J gene: TRBJ1-1; D gene: NA; CDR3 length: 14; V gene: TRBV20-1; clone size: few; CDR3 protein: CSARVDRLNTEAFF; CDR3 DNA: TGCAGTGCTAGAGTGGACAGATTGAACACTGAAGCTTTCTTT
J gene: TRBJ2-2; D gene: TRBD1; CDR3 length: 16; V gene: TRBV12-3/TRBV12-4; clone size: NA; CDR3 protein: CASKPPGQGAGGELFF; CDR3 DNA: TGTGCCAGTAAGCCCCCGGGACAGGGGGCAGGAGGGGAGCTGTTTTTT
J gene: TRBJ1-2; D gene: TRBD1; CDR3 length: 18; V gene: TRBV28; clone size: NA; CDR3 protein: CASSLSDRAPQFDYGYTF; CDR3 DNA: TGTGCCAGCAGTTTATCGGACAGGGCCCCGCAGTTCGATTATGGCTACACCTTC
J gene: TRBJ1-5; D gene: NA; CDR3 length: 13; V gene: TRBV2; clone size: NA; CDR3 protein: CASSAVKNQPQHF; CDR3 DNA: TGTGCCAGCAGTGCAGTAAAAAATCAGCCCCAGCATTTT
J gene: TRBJ2-3; D gene: NA; CDR3 length: 13; V gene: TRBV20-1; clone size: few; CDR3 protein: CSAISPPGDTQYF; CDR3 DNA: TGCAGTGCCATCTCTCCCCCGGGGGATACGCAGTATTTT
J gene: TRBJ1-2; D gene: NA; CDR3 length: 15; V gene: TRBV28; clone size: NA; CDR3 protein: CASSFQGLLAYGYTF; CDR3 DNA: TGTGCCAGCAGTTTCCAGGGGCTCTTAGCCTATGGCTACACCTTC
J gene: TRBJ1-1; D gene: TRBD1; CDR3 length: 17; V gene: TRBV7-8; clone size: few; CDR3 protein: CASSLAGGSRMNTEAFF; CDR3 DNA: TGTGCCAGCAGCTTGGCAGGGGGCTCTAGGATGAACACTGAAGCTTTCTTT
J gene: TRBJ1-5; D gene: NA; CDR3 length: 14; V gene: TRBV7-9; clone size: few; CDR3 protein: CASSSAYSNQPQHF; CDR3 DNA: TGTGCCAGCAGCTCAGCCTATAGCAATCAGCCCCAGCATTTT
J gene: TRBJ2-3; D gene: NA; CDR3 length: 16; V gene: TRBV20-1; clone size: few; CDR3 protein: CSAGLRLRKSTDTQYF; CDR3 DNA: TGCAGTGCCGGTCTAAGACTGCGGAAAAGCACAGATACGCAGTATTTT
J gene: TRBJ1-1; D gene: TRBD1; CDR3 length: 16; V gene: TRBV7-2; clone size: few; CDR3 protein: CASSLDGHRGGTEAFF; CDR3 DNA: TGTGCCAGCAGCTTAGATGGGCACAGGGGCGGCACTGAAGCTTTCTTT
J gene: TRBJ2-1; D gene: NA; CDR3 length: 13; V gene: TRBV5-1; clone size: once; CDR3 protein: CASSLSTEDEQFF; CDR3 DNA: TGCGCCAGCAGTCTGAGTACAGAGGATGAGCAGTTCTTC
J gene: TRBJ2-7; D gene: NA; CDR3 length: 13; V gene: TRBV19; clone size: NA; CDR3 protein: CASSTTRGSEQYF; CDR3 DNA: TGTGCCAGTAGTACCACCCGAGGCTCCGAGCAGTACTTC
J gene: TRBJ2-5; D gene: NA; CDR3 length: 14; V gene: TRBV18; clone size: NA; CDR3 protein: CASSPLRTGETQYF; CDR3 DNA: TGTGCCAGCTCACCGTTAAGAACCGGCGAGACCCAGTACTTC
J gene: TRBJ1-6; D gene: NA; CDR3 length: 15; V gene: TRBV28; clone size: few; CDR3 protein: CASSLLGERNSPLHF; CDR3 DNA: TGTGCCAGCAGTTTATTAGGGGAGAGAAATTCACCCCTCCACTTT
J gene: TRBJ2-6; D gene: NA; CDR3 length: 18; V gene: TRBV10-3; clone size: NA; CDR3 protein: CAISVAGQTSSGANVLTF; CDR3 DNA: TGTGCCATCAGTGTGGCGGGACAGACTTCATCTGGGGCCAACGTCCTGACTTTC